This T cell receptor beta chain appears in the sequencing data of a study of T cell clonality in common variable immunodeficiency. Germline V gene sequence: CDR1 MDHEN, CDR2 SYDVKM. The CDR3 has 13 residues. J was trimmed by 4 bases and V by 6 bases; bases with no gene match: 5. Sequencing was performed with immunoSEQ multiplex PCR; in TCRdb, only in-frame clones are kept and a portion is missing. This sample has 25,000 to 35,000 clones, each found more than once. Ten or more counts support this clone. Sequencing ends 3 residues short of the CDR3 end; the germline J gene provides the rest. The TCR was taken from a person between 18 and 69 years old in good health. Sequencing input: peripheral blood mononuclear cells. This chain links TRBV28 with TRBJ1-1; TRBD1 agrees at 7 bases. The CDR3 bases that were read are TGTGCCAGCAGGAAAACAGGGGTCACTGAA. This sequence encodes CASRKTGVTE. The whole CDR3 sequence reads CASRKTGVTEAFF.